The clone carrying this T cell receptor beta chain was seen once. Its antigen is unknown. The sample is drawn from a study of T cells in narcolepsy. Whole-study context: Patients with NT1 or NT2 and healthy control donors were enrolled. Whole-study results and caveats: HCRT-specific and TRIB2-specific autoreactive clonotypes appeared among same-patient CSF and blood CD4+ clonotypes. Autoreactive clonotypes reportedly recurred in blood of same and different patients, not controls.

This table comes from immunoSEQ multiplex PCR, and its TCRdb copy is limited to in-frame clones, with some not included. The data show tens of thousands of clones, approximately 85% seen once. CDR1 LNHDA and CDR2 SQIVND come from the germline V gene (reference sequence). This CDR3 is 15 amino acids long. The V gene end was trimmed by 6 bases and the J gene end by 5 bases; junction bases not matched to a gene: 11. This receptor was identified in a human donor with narcolepsy. The chain combines TRBV19 with TRBJ2-7; 9 bases align to TRBD1. The sample was CD45RA- memory CD4+ T cells from PBMCs. The CDR3 DNA follows: TGTGCCAGTAGCCCCGCGGGACAGGGTAAAAACGAGCAGTACTTC. This gives the protein CASSPAGQGKNEQYF.